Described below is a single T cell receptor (beta chain) sequence and its context. Its specificity is not known. Investigators profiled TCR beta VDJ and CDR3 from genomic DNA template. One entry per CDR3 protein, called by TCRdb with MiXCR from the reads. The sample gives around 290,000 distinct CDR3 sequences, 45% to 65% of which show up once; under 1.5% is in the top ten. Patients chosen for sequencing had CD8+CD57+ cells that had expanded, as shown by flow cytometry. Every patient had severe acquired aplastic anemia. There was no therapy given to any patient before the blood sampling took place. Germline assignment: CDR1 DFQATT and CDR2 SNEGSKA (reference sequence). Trimming took 4 bases from V and 8 from J; bases not matched to a gene: 1. The CDR3 contains 10 residues. This entry is derived from a study of CD8+CD57+ T cells in acquired aplastic anemia. Study-wide background: On average, sorted CD4+ and CD8+ cells gave 2.5 to 4 ug of DNA. Study results and caveats: Common to patients and controls were approximately 30 CD8+ CDR3 sequences.

This chain uses TRBV20-1 with TRBJ1-2; 7 nucleotides align to TRBD1. The sample comprised sorted CD4+, CD8+, or CD8+CD57+ T cells (not recorded which) from PBMCs. The clonotype comes from a human donor with aplastic anemia. This CDR3 reads CSANRGGYTF. The CDR3 DNA is TGCAGTGCTAACAGGGGAGGCTACACCTTC.